What follows are 10 T cell receptor beta chains derived from one specimen sequenced in a study of blood T cell repertoires in COVID-19. The repertoire was sequenced with immunoSEQ multiplex PCR; TCRdb's copy has only in-frame clones and lacks some. The sample lists 150,000 to 200,000 clones, around 79% occurring once. Sequencing was carried out using peripheral blood. The receptors derive from a woman in her thirties or forties with COVID-19, enrolled during active disease.

V gene TRBV7-2 combines with J gene TRBJ2-7; D not resolved. Trimming stripped 3 bases from V and 3 bases from J, with 15 bases between. The CDR3 runs 15 residues. Per germline, CDR1 SGHTA and CDR2 FQGNSA. The CDR3 here is CASSFTQRTFYEQYF. In DNA form, the CDR3 reads TGTGCCAGCAGCTTTACACAGAGAACGTTCTACGAGCAGTACTTC.

V is TRBV7-2 and J is TRBJ2-1, with 7 bases that match TRBD2. Germline CDR1 is SGHTA and CDR2 is FQGNSA. J gave up 0 bases and V 5 bases, and 4 bases lay outside the gene matches. The CDR3 contains 15 residues. The CDR3 loop reads CASSQGRGSYNEQFF. Here the CDR3 DNA reads TGTGCCAGCAGCCAAGGGAGGGGCTCCTACAATGAGCAGTTCTTC.

The DNA for the CDR3 is TGTGCCAGCAGTGAGCCGGGACTTTATAATGAAAAACTGTTTTTT. Translating gives CASSEPGLYNEKLFF. The J gene is TRBJ1-4, the V gene TRBV25-1, with TRBD1 as a possible D gene (5 bases). The length of the CDR3 is 15 residues. Deletions cut 3 bases from V and 4 bases from J, with 12 bases between. CDR1 and CDR2 from the germline V gene are MGHDK and SYGVNS.

This clone was counted between two and nine times. The chain uses TRBV2 and TRBJ2-7; no reliable D call. In germline, CDR1 is SNHLY, CDR2 FYNNEI. V was pared by 3 bases and J by 3 bases, with 3 bases between. The CDR3 is made up of 11 amino acids. In nucleotides, the CDR3 is TGTGCCAGCAGTGACGGCTACGAGCAGTACTTC. It encodes CASSDGYEQYF. The entire variable domain, with the rest obtained from reference TRBV2 and TRBJ2-7, is as follows: EPEVTQTPSHQVTQMGQEVILRCVPISNHLYFYWYRQILGQKVEFLVSFYNNEISEKSEIFDDQFSVERPDGSNFTLKIRSTKLEDSAMYFCASSDGYEQYFGPGTRLTVT.

The chain recombines TRBV11-2 with TRBJ1-6; no firm D call. V gave up 5 bases and J gave up 6 bases, with 20 bases separating them. Germline V gene data show CDR1 as SGHAT and CDR2 as FQNNGV. CDR3 length: 17 residues. The CDR3 spells CASSPIQDGLLNSPLHF. The CDR3 DNA follows: TGTGCCAGCAGCCCGATTCAGGACGGACTTCTTAATTCACCCCTCCACTTT. Looking up the rest from reference TRBV11-2 and TRBJ1-6 gives the full variable domain: EAGVAQSPRYKIIEKRQSVAFWCNPISGHATLYWYQQILGQGPKLLIQFQNNGVVDDSQLPKDRFSAERLKGVDSTLKIQPAKLEDSAVYLCASSPIQDGLLNSPLHFGNGTRLTVT.

The genes are TRBV5-1 and TRBJ1-2, with TRBD1 as a possible D gene (6 bases). The CDR3 is made up of 15 amino acids. Per germline, CDR1 SGHRS and CDR2 YFSETQ. V dropped 3 bases and J dropped 6 bases, with 18 bases sitting between them. The CDR3 sequence is CASSSSTKGVNGYTF. The DNA for the CDR3 is TGCGCCAGCAGCTCTTCGACTAAGGGGGTTAATGGCTACACCTTC.

The rearrangement joins TRBV15 to TRBJ2-1; the match to TRBD2 covers 12 bases. Germline CDR1 LNHNV, CDR2 YYDKDF (reference sequence). V gave up 5 bases and J gave up 9 bases; unmatched junction bases: 11. CDR3 length: 16 residues. In DNA form, the CDR3 reads TGTGCCACCAGCGGGTTGCTAGCGGGAGGGGGGGGTGAGCAGTTCTTC. As protein: CATSGLLAGGGGEQFF.

This sequence joins TRBV30 and TRBJ1-6; TRBD1 aligns across 7 bases. The germline V gene has CDR1 GTSNPN and CDR2 SVGIG (reference sequence). This CDR3 comprises 14 residues. V gave up 2 bases and J gave up 7 bases; unmatched junction bases: 5. The CDR3 DNA is TGTGCCTGGAGTTCTGGACAGGCAAATTCACCCCTCCACTTT. It translates to CAWSSGQANSPLHF.

Only one count was recorded for this clone. This sequence joins TRBV19 and TRBJ2-7; 7 positions agree with TRBD2. V shed 7 bases, J shed 2 bases, and the junction held 11 bases outside the gene matches. Looked up from germline, CDR1 is LNHDA and CDR2 is SQIVND (reference sequence). The CDR3 contains 15 residues. CDR3 sequence reads: CASKPTQRGTYEQYF. The DNA of the CDR3 is TGTGCCAGTAAACCCACACAGCGGGGTACCTACGAGCAGTACTTC.

Only a few counts were recorded for this clone. J is TRBJ2-7 and V is TRBV4-2, with 7 bases aligning to TRBD2. Trimming took 4 bases from V and 5 from J; bases not matched to a gene: 5. The CDR3 covers 13 residues. Germline V gene data show CDR1 as LGHNA and CDR2 as YNFKEQ. CDR3 in amino acids: CASSPSGWDEQYF. CDR3 coding DNA: TGTGCCAGCAGCCCTAGCGGTTGGGACGAGCAGTACTTC.